The 16 T cell receptor beta chains listed next were all sequenced from one sample in a study of cytomegalovirus exposure and HLA in healthy donors. The primer mix had 60 Vbeta and 13 Jbeta primers. Sequencing was performed with immunoSEQ multiplex PCR; in TCRdb, only in-frame clones are kept and a portion is missing. This sample has 110,000 to 150,000 clones; over 70% occur once, and the top ten carry more than 0.95%. The sequencing input was PBMCs. These receptors were obtained from a young man in good health and CMV-seronegative.

The genes are TRBV15 and TRBJ2-7; D gene unclear. V lost 0 bases and J 1 base, leaving 7 bases between the germline ends. This CDR3 has 14 amino acids. Germline CDR1 LNHNV, CDR2 YYDKDF (reference sequence). DNA for the CDR3: TGTGCCACCAGCAGAGATTTAGTGTCCTACGAGCAGTACTTC. Translating gives CATSRDLVSYEQYF.

The chain links TRBV7-9 to TRBJ2-5, with 10 bases lining up with TRBD1. The assigned J gene may be wrong: the sequence end matches TRBJ2-7 better. The length of the CDR3 is 15 residues. Per the germline V gene, CDR1 is SEHNR and CDR2 is FQNEAQ (reference sequence). The CDR3 DNA sequence: TGTGCCAGCAGCTTTCCGGGACAGGGGTTCTACGAGCAGTACTTC. Its protein is CASSFPGQGFYEQYF.

The sample holds one count of this clone. CDR3 nucleotide sequence: TGTGCCAGCAGCAGGCAGGGGCGCGGAGAGACCCAGTACTTC. It codes for CASSRQGRGETQYF. The J gene is TRBJ2-5, the V gene TRBV5-4, with D possibly being TRBD1 (6 bases). V was shortened by 4 bases and J by 4 bases, with 14 bases between the two germline ends. The germline CDR1 and CDR2 sequences are SGHNT and YYREEE (reference sequence). This CDR3 region has 14 residues.

The gene calls are TRBV7-8 and TRBJ1-2, with 9 bases that match TRBD1. Germline V gene lookup returns CDR1 SGHVS and CDR2 FQNEAQ. Unmatched junction bases numbered 6, after V lost 5 bases and J lost 2 bases. The CDR3 length is 15 residues. This chain's CDR3 is CASSATGGGNYGYTF. CDR3 sequence (DNA): TGTGCCAGCAGCGCGACAGGGGGAGGAAACTATGGCTACACCTTC.

The gene calls are TRBV29-1 and TRBJ1-1, with D tentatively TRBD1 (6 bases). CDR3 length: 11 amino acids. The V end lost 7 bases, the J end lost 3 bases, and 9 bases lay between the germline ends. Germline CDR1 SQVTM, CDR2 ANQGSEA. CDR3 residues: CSAGQYTEAFF. DNA for the CDR3: TGCAGCGCCGGACAGTACACTGAAGCTTTCTTT.

V is TRBV6-7 and J is TRBJ1-2; the match to TRBD1 covers 7 bases. TRBV6-7 has ORF status, its function being uncertain. The CDR3 has 15 amino acids. The V and J ends lost 1 base and 0 bases, in that order; junction bases with no gene match: 2. The CDR3 DNA is TGTGCCAGCAGTTACTTGGACAGGACTAACTATGGCTACACCTTC. Its protein product is CASSYLDRTNYGYTF.

The rearrangement links TRBV9 to TRBJ2-3; TRBD1 matches 8 bases. Germline V lookup: CDR1 SGDLS, CDR2 YYNGEE. This CDR3 has 17 residues. J gave up 3 bases and V 6 bases, and 15 bases lay outside the gene matches. The CDR3 loop reads CASTPRRPGGLTDTQYF. For the CDR3, the DNA is TGTGCCAGCACCCCCCGAAGGCCAGGGGGCCTAACAGATACGCAGTATTTT.

The V gene is TRBV5-4, the J gene TRBJ2-3, with TRBD2 as a possible D gene (6 bases). The V gene's germline CDR1 is SGHNT and CDR2 YYREEE (reference sequence). The CDR3 extends over 17 amino acids. V lost 6 bases, J lost 5 bases, and 25 bases lay in between. CDR3 DNA: TGTGCCAGCACTACCGAACCCGGGGGACTTGGTAAAGATACGCAGTATTTT. It codes for CASTTEPGGLGKDTQYF. The variable domain in full, with the rest retrieved from reference TRBV5-4 and TRBJ2-3, is ETGVTQSPTHLIKTRGQQVTLRCSSQSGHNTVSWYQQALGQGPQFIFQYYREEENGRGNFPPRFSGLQFPNYSSELNVNALELDDSALYLCASTTEPGGLGKDTQYFGPGTRLTVL.

The chain recombines TRBV7-2 with TRBJ1-6; 8 bases agree with TRBD1. V dropped 6 bases and J dropped 3; count of bases not matched to a gene: 7. The V gene's germline CDR1 is SGHTA and CDR2 FQGNSA. The CDR3 totals 16 residues. The DNA for the CDR3 is TGTGCCAGCAGAGGACAGGGCTCTTACTATAATTCACCCCTCCACTTT. It translates to CASRGQGSYYNSPLHF.

The genes are TRBV6-6 and TRBJ2-3; 7 positions agree with TRBD1. The CDR3 is 14 residues long. The germline CDR1 and CDR2 sequences are MNHNY and SVGAGI (reference sequence). J lost 2 bases, V lost 4 bases, and 3 bases had no gene match. Here the CDR3 reads CASSSTGTTDTQYF. The CDR3 DNA follows: TGTGCCAGCAGTTCGACAGGGACCACAGATACGCAGTATTTT.

This clone came up a few times. The rearrangement uses TRBV5-1 and TRBJ1-1, with 7 bases aligning to TRBD1. With 4 bases clipped from V and 7 bases from J, the junction kept 4 bases outside the gene matches. The CDR3 totals 12 residues. Germline CDR1 is SGHRS and CDR2 is YFSETQ. The DNA of the CDR3 is TGCGCCAGCAGCCAGGGGGACCTTGAAGCTTTCTTT. Protein product: CASSQGDLEAFF.

This rearrangement joins TRBV6-5 to TRBJ1-2; perhaps TRBD1 as D (5 bases). Trimming shortened V by 9 bases and J by 0 bases, and 14 bases separated the two germline ends. This CDR3 spans 14 amino acids. CDR1 and CDR2 (germline): MNHEY, SVGAGI. CDR3: CARVGGIANYGYTF. As DNA, the CDR3 is TGTGCCAGAGTTGGGGGGATTGCTAACTATGGCTACACCTTC.

The rearrangement uses TRBV18 and TRBJ2-3, with D possibly being TRBD2 (6 bases). CDR1 KGHSH and CDR2 LQKENI come from the germline V gene. The CDR3 has 16 amino acids. V lost 0 bases and J lost 0, with 10 bases in between. The CDR3 protein is CASSPPEGPSTDTQYF. The CDR3, as DNA: TGTGCCAGCTCACCACCGGAGGGGCCCAGCACAGATACGCAGTATTTT. The full variable domain, its missing parts supplied by reference TRBV18 and TRBJ2-3, is NAGVMQNPRHLVRRRGQEARLRCSPMKGHSHVYWYRQLPEEGLKFMVYLQKENIIDESGMPKERFSAEFPKEGPSILRIQQVVRGDSAAYFCASSPPEGPSTDTQYFGPGTRLTVL.

J is TRBJ1-6 and V is TRBV2; 7 nucleotides align to TRBD1. The CDR3 runs 20 residues. CDR1 SNHLY and CDR2 FYNNEI come from the germline V gene. Trimming cost V 5 bases and J 0 bases; bases outside gene matches: 16. The DNA for the CDR3 is TGTGCCAGCAGTCCTTTCAGACAGGGTAGAGGGAGCTCCTATAATTCACCCCTCCACTTT. Translating gives CASSPFRQGRGSSYNSPLHF.

V and J are TRBV19 and TRBJ1-5; 9 bases are shared with TRBD1. J lost 4 bases, V lost 7 bases, and 11 bases had no gene match. Germline V gene sequence: CDR1 LNHDA, CDR2 SQIVND (reference sequence). CDR3 length equals 16 residues. The CDR3 bases are TGTGCCAGTACCGAGGGGCGGACAGGGGTTAATCAGCCCCAGCATTTT. Translated, it gives CASTEGRTGVNQPQHF.

This rearrangement joins TRBV28 to TRBJ1-5; perhaps TRBD1 as D (5 bases). Germline V CDR1 and CDR2: MDHEN, SYDVKM. The CDR3 length is 18 residues. V gave up 3 bases and J gave up 2 bases, with 20 bases separating them. The CDR3 coding sequence is TGTGCCAGCAGTTTCCAGCGGGCAGGGATCTCGGGCAATCAGCCCCAGCATTTT. As protein: CASSFQRAGISGNQPQHF.